The next 18 T cell receptor beta chains were all read from a single sample in a study of radiotherapy plus CTLA-4 blockade in lung cancer. Sequencing used immunoSEQ multiplex PCR; TCRdb keeps in-frame clones, though not all of them. Of about 60,000 clones listed, around four fifths are singletons. The sample in question was peripheral blood, obtained from a patient treated with radiotherapy plus ipilimumab. The receptors originated from a human donor with non-small cell lung cancer who had a partial response to radiotherapy plus ipilimumab.

The V and J genes are TRBV28 and TRBJ2-7; TRBD2 aligns across 9 bases. Germline V gene data show CDR1 as MDHEN and CDR2 as SYDVKM. Trimming took 4 bases from V and 7 from J; bases not matched to a gene: 11. CDR3 size: 15 residues. DNA of the CDR3: TGTGCCAGCAGTTCGGCGGGAGGGCCCTCGCGGGAGCAGTACTTC. Its translation is CASSSAGGPSREQYF.

J is TRBJ2-1 and V is TRBV7-9; 10 bases align to TRBD2. Germline V gene sequence: CDR1 SEHNR, CDR2 FQNEAQ (reference sequence). With V trimmed by 5 bases and J by 7 bases, 8 bases remained unmatched. CDR3 length: 15 residues. The CDR3 nucleotides read TGTGCCAGCAGCCTGACTAGCGGGTATTATAATGAGCAGTTCTTC. As protein: CASSLTSGYYNEQFF.

This clone appeared a single time. The V gene is TRBV5-1, the J gene TRBJ2-2; 7 bases fit TRBD1. V trimming: 0 bases; J trimming: 3 bases; junction bases outside the gene matches: 5. CDR3 length: 16 residues. Germline V gene sequence: CDR1 SGHRS, CDR2 YFSETQ. CDR3 coding DNA: TGCGCCAGCAGCTTGGCTAGGGACAGACACACCGGGGAGCTGTTTTTT. Translation gives CASSLARDRHTGELFF.

This chain connects TRBV5-1 to TRBJ2-5, with 8 bases matching TRBD1. The length of the CDR3 is 14 residues. Germline values: CDR1 SGHRS, CDR2 YFSETQ. J gave up 6 bases and V 10 bases, and 14 bases lay outside the gene matches. CDR3 nucleotide sequence: TGCGCCGGGCCACTCGGCGGACAGGGTAAGACCCAGTACTTC. Its protein is CAGPLGGQGKTQYF. Based on the CDR3 plus reference TRBV5-1 and TRBJ2-5, the full variable domain is KAGVTQTPRYLIKTRGQQVTLSCSPISGHRSVSWYQQTPGQGLQFLFEYFSETQRNKGNFPGRFSGRQFSNSRSEMNVSTLELGDSALYLCAGPLGGQGKTQYFGPGTRLLVL.

V is TRBV28 and J is TRBJ1-5; D not resolved. The CDR3 is made up of 15 amino acids. Between the trimmed V and J ends, which lost 2 bases and 2 bases, there was a span of 10 bases. CDR1 is MDHEN, CDR2 SYDVKM, per germline. CDR3 in amino acids: CASSLTVRGNQPQHF. Written as DNA, the CDR3 is TGTGCCAGCAGTTTAACGGTGAGGGGCAATCAGCCCCAGCATTTT.

The J gene is TRBJ1-5, the V gene TRBV28; D call uncertain. The CDR3 covers 13 residues. The ends were cut back, 3 bases at V and 4 bases at J, with 7 bases in the middle. Germline CDR1 and CDR2: MDHEN and SYDVKM. The CDR3 coding sequence is TGTGCCAGCAGTTTCCACGGTAATCAGCCCCAGCATTTT. As protein: CASSFHGNQPQHF. Based on the CDR3 plus reference TRBV28 and TRBJ1-5, the full variable domain is DVKVTQSSRYLVKRTGEKVFLECVQDMDHENMFWYRQDPGLGLRLIYFSYDVKMKEKGDIPEGYSVSREKKERFSLILESASTNQTSMYLCASSFHGNQPQHFGDGTRLSIL.

The chain uses TRBV6-1 and TRBJ2-1; 11 bases are shared with TRBD2. The length of the CDR3 is 13 residues. V shed 10 bases, J shed 5 bases, and the junction held 4 bases outside the gene matches. Germline-derived CDR1 and CDR2 are MNHNS and SASEGT. CDR3: CATTSGSHNEQFF. DNA for the CDR3: TGTGCCACCACTAGCGGGAGCCACAATGAGCAGTTCTTC.

V is TRBV18 and J is TRBJ1-1; 10 bases align to TRBD1. With 2 bases clipped from V and 1 base from J, the junction kept 7 bases outside the gene matches. The CDR3 length is 17 residues. Germline V gene sequence: CDR1 KGHSH, CDR2 LQKENI. In DNA, the CDR3 is TGTGCCAGCTCACCAAAAGGGACAGGGGTCGCGAACACTGAAGCTTTCTTT. Protein product: CASSPKGTGVANTEAFF.

This chain uses TRBV10-1 with TRBJ2-5; 7 bases agree with TRBD2. After removal of 10 bases from V and 1 base from J, the junction contained 9 bases not matched to a gene. The CDR3 runs 14 residues. Germline V lookup: CDR1 WNHNN, CDR2 SYGVQD (reference sequence). The CDR3 sequence is CATSGGGSQETQYF. CDR3 bases: TGCGCCACGTCCGGCGGGGGAAGCCAAGAGACCCAGTACTTC.

The chain carries TRBV6-6 and TRBJ2-7; possible D gene TRBD1, 5 bases. The ends were cut back, 5 bases at V and 2 bases at J, with 13 bases in the middle. This CDR3 is built from 14 residues. Per the germline V gene, CDR1 is MNHNY and CDR2 is SVGAGI (reference sequence). The CDR3 DNA follows: TGTGCCAGCAGTGAGTTACCAGGGACCTACGAGCAGTACTTC. Protein sequence: CASSELPGTYEQYF.

This clone was seen just once. This chain joins TRBV5-1 and TRBJ1-1, with unresolved D. Germline V gene sequence: CDR1 SGHRS, CDR2 YFSETQ. The CDR3 runs to 13 residues. V was pared by 0 bases and J by 11 bases, with 14 bases between. The CDR3 DNA reads TGCGCCAGCAGCTTGGTAGGTGGAGAAAGGGCTTTCTTT. Amino acids: CASSLVGGERAFF.

The CDR3 region has the DNA TGTGCCAGCAGCTCCACCGGGACTAGTAACGAGCAGTACTTC. This gives the protein CASSSTGTSNEQYF. The chain has TRBV13 and TRBJ2-7; 8 nucleotides match TRBD2. The junction had 7 bases not matched to a gene; V was cut back by 4 bases and J by 5 bases. The CDR3 length is 14 residues. Germline CDR1 reads PRHDT; CDR2 reads FYEKMQ (reference sequence). Full variable domain (outside the CDR3, taken from reference TRBV13 and TRBJ2-7): AAGVIQSPRHLIKEKRETATLKCYPIPRHDTVYWYQQGPGQDPQFLISFYEKMQSDKGSIPDRFSAQQFSDYHSELNMSSLELGDSALYFCASSSTGTSNEQYFGPGTRLTVT.

The chain is built from TRBV28 and TRBJ2-2; possibly TRBD1 for D (6 bases). This CDR3 region has 13 residues. The germline gives CDR1 MDHEN, CDR2 SYDVKM. V gave up 3 bases and J gave up 6 bases, with 8 bases separating them. CDR3 residues: CASSFSGAGELFF. The CDR3 DNA reads TGTGCCAGCAGTTTCTCAGGGGCCGGGGAGCTGTTTTTT.

The chain combines TRBV9 with TRBJ2-3, with 8 bases matching TRBD2. The CDR3 spans 16 residues. Germline values: CDR1 SGDLS, CDR2 YYNGEE. V lost 0 bases, J lost 2 bases, and 5 bases stayed unmatched. The CDR3: CASSVALAGPTDTQYF. In DNA form, the CDR3 reads TGTGCCAGCAGCGTAGCTCTAGCGGGCCCCACAGATACGCAGTATTTT.

This clone was seen only once. V is TRBV12-5 and J is TRBJ2-1; 9 nucleotides agree with TRBD1. There are 14 residues in the CDR3. The V gene's germline CDR1 is LGHNT and CDR2 FRNRAP. V shed 5 bases and J 9 bases; nucleotides not matched to a gene: 8. This CDR3 reads CASGPGQGKGEQFF. The DNA for the CDR3 is TGTGCTAGTGGTCCCGGACAGGGGAAAGGTGAGCAGTTCTTC.

This rearrangement joins TRBV5-1 to TRBJ1-3, with no clear D. The CDR3 is 15 amino acids. Trimming pared 4 bases from V and 0 bases from J, leaving 11 bases between. Germline CDR1 reads SGHRS; CDR2 reads YFSETQ. The CDR3 coding sequence is TGCGCCAGCAGCCGGGAGCCAAACTCTGGAAACACCATATATTTT. This gives the protein CASSREPNSGNTIYF.

The chain uses TRBV28 and TRBJ1-1, with D possibly being TRBD1 (6 bases). V was shortened by 6 bases and J by 1 base, with 12 bases between the two germline ends. CDR3 size: 14 residues. The germline V gene has CDR1 MDHEN and CDR2 SYDVKM. The CDR3: CASSPLQGNTEAFF. CDR3 in DNA: TGTGCCAGCAGCCCCCTACAGGGGAACACTGAAGCTTTCTTT.

The chain links TRBV28 to TRBJ2-3; D perhaps matches TRBD2 (5 bases). Germline V lookup: CDR1 MDHEN, CDR2 SYDVKM. The CDR3 has 13 residues. V gave up 3 bases and J gave up 8 bases, with 12 bases separating them. The DNA for the CDR3 is TGTGCCAGCAGTTTTCCGGGGTTGGGTACGCAGTATTTT. Translated: CASSFPGLGTQYF.